The 24 T cell receptor beta chains below all came from one sample that was sequenced in a study of T-cell reconstitution after alpha-beta-depleted transplantation in children. A TCRbeta library incorporating unique molecular identifiers was prepared. MiXCR was run by TCRdb on the PCR reads, yielding one entry per CDR3 protein. The sample consists of hundreds of thousands of distinct CDR3 sequences, 15% to 20% of them appearing once. The source material was PBMCs, mostly from graft donor cells, sampled 360 days after TCRalphabeta/CD19-depleted stem cell transplant. All receptors come from a boy younger than two who had a stem cell transplant for Wiskott-Aldrich syndrome, so the T cells may come from the graft donor.

The sample holds a few counts of this clonotype. The chain recombines TRBV11-3 with TRBJ2-1; a possible D gene is TRBD2 (6 bases). V gave up 3 bases and J gave up 4 bases, with 16 bases separating them. CDR3 length: 16 residues. Germline CDR1 and CDR2: SGHNT and YENEEA. The CDR3 DNA reads as TGTGCCAGCAGCTTCTCCGCTGGGGGGTTTTACAATGAGCAGTTCTTC. Amino acid sequence: CASSFSAGGFYNEQFF. The complete variable domain, with remaining parts taken from reference TRBV11-3 and TRBJ2-1, reads EAGVVQSPRYKIIEKKQPVAFWCNPISGHNTLYWYLQNLGQGPELLIRYENEEAVDDSQLPKDRFSAERLKGVDSTLKIQPAELGDSAVYLCASSFSAGGFYNEQFFGPGTRLTVL.

The J gene is TRBJ2-5, the V gene TRBV7-2, with D perhaps matching TRBD1 (7 bases). Germline-derived CDR1 and CDR2 are SGHTA and FQGNSA. Between the trimmed V and J ends, which lost 1 base and 6 bases, there was a span of 15 bases. This CDR3 has 15 amino acids. DNA for the CDR3: TGTGCCAGCAGCTTAGATCCCAGGGGGGAGAAGACCCAGTACTTC. It specifies CASSLDPRGEKTQYF.

This clonotype appeared many times. The chain carries TRBV5-1 and TRBJ2-5, with D possibly being TRBD2 (6 bases). Germline loops: CDR1 SGHRS, CDR2 YFSETQ. V was clipped by 0 bases and J by 1 base, with 10 bases between them. This CDR3 has 15 residues. In DNA form, the CDR3 reads TGCGCCAGCAGCTTGGTGGGGACTGTCCAAGAGACCCAGTACTTC. This translates into CASSLVGTVQETQYF.

The chain employs TRBV7-2 and TRBJ2-3, with a possible D match to TRBD1 (5 bases). CDR1 is SGHTA and CDR2 is FQGNSA in the germline V gene. The ends were cut back, 3 bases at V and 0 bases at J, with 7 bases in the middle. This CDR3 comprises 14 residues. The chain's CDR3 is CASSFYRSTDTQYF. CDR3 DNA sequence: TGTGCCAGCAGCTTCTACAGGAGCACAGATACGCAGTATTTT. The full variable domain, its missing parts supplied by reference TRBV7-2 and TRBJ2-3, is GAGVSQSPSNKVTEKGKDVELRCDPISGHTALYWYRQSLGQGLEFLIYFQGNSAPDKSGLPSDRFSAERTGGSVSTLTIQRTQQEDSAVYLCASSFYRSTDTQYFGPGTRLTVL.

This clonotype was counted a few times. The gene calls are TRBV19 and TRBJ2-1; 7 nucleotides line up with TRBD2. V gave up 6 bases and J gave up 7 bases; unmatched junction bases: 9. Germline CDR1 is LNHDA and CDR2 is SQIVND (reference sequence). The CDR3 is 14 amino acids. CDR3 bases: TGTGCCAGTAGAGAGGCGGGAGCTTCGAATGAGCAGTTCTTC. Its protein is CASREAGASNEQFF.

This clonotype was seen at least ten times. This chain links TRBV20-1 with TRBJ2-5; no reliable D call. With 4 bases removed from V and 2 bases from J, the gap between germline ends came to 5 bases. This CDR3 spans 11 amino acids. Germline V lookup: CDR1 DFQATT, CDR2 SNEGSKA (reference sequence). The CDR3 here is CSATNQETQYF. The CDR3 DNA follows: TGCAGTGCTACGAATCAAGAGACCCAGTACTTC.

This chain connects TRBV4-3 to TRBJ2-2, with 8 nucleotides matching TRBD1. The CDR3 is made up of 15 amino acids. Germline assignment: CDR1 LGHNA and CDR2 YSLEER. The junction had 3 bases not matched to a gene; V was cut back by 4 bases and J by 2 bases. The CDR3 bases are TGCGCCAGCAGCCTACAGGGGGGAAACACCGGGGAGCTGTTTTTT. Translated, it gives CASSLQGGNTGELFF.

V gene TRBV20-1 combines with J gene TRBJ2-3, with D perhaps TRBD2 (6 bases). Germline V gene lookup returns CDR1 DFQATT and CDR2 SNEGSKA (reference sequence). This CDR3 is 13 amino acids long. Trimming stripped 0 bases from V and 9 bases from J, with 13 bases between. CDR3 sequence reads: CSARDSGGPTQYF. The CDR3 DNA reads as TGCAGTGCTAGAGATAGCGGTGGTCCAACGCAGTATTTT.

This clonotype was counted between two and nine times. The chain joins TRBV5-6 to TRBJ2-3; TRBD1 matches at 12 bases. Germline CDR1 and CDR2: SGHDT and YYEEEE. This CDR3 contains 16 residues. Losses at the gene ends were 4 bases for V and 5 bases for J; bases not matched to a gene: 8. The CDR3 spells CASSTPGQGAGDTQYF. CDR3 in DNA: TGTGCCAGCAGCACCCCGGGACAGGGGGCAGGAGATACGCAGTATTTT.

The sample holds a few counts of this clonotype. The V call is TRBV28, the J call TRBJ1-3, with D perhaps matching TRBD1 (5 bases). Germline V CDR1 and CDR2: MDHEN, SYDVKM. CDR3 length: 14 amino acids. Trimming removed 5 bases from V and 0 bases from J, with 8 bases in between. The CDR3 DNA reads as TGTGCCAGCAGTCCACAGGTCTCTGGAAACACCATATATTTT. Translated, it gives CASSPQVSGNTIYF. Together with reference TRBV28 and TRBJ1-3, the CDR3 gives the full variable domain: DVKVTQSSRYLVKRTGEKVFLECVQDMDHENMFWYRQDPGLGLRLIYFSYDVKMKEKGDIPEGYSVSREKKERFSLILESASTNQTSMYLCASSPQVSGNTIYFGEGSWLTVV.

This clonotype has just a few counts. This chain uses TRBV6-5 with TRBJ1-2; D is undetermined. Trimming took 3 bases from V and 8 from J, leaving 16 bases between them. The CDR3 is 14 amino acids. CDR1 is MNHEY and CDR2 is SVGAGI in the germline V gene. CDR3 DNA: TGTGCCAGCAGTTATTTGGACGTCAAGGGAGGCTACACCTTC. Its protein product is CASSYLDVKGGYTF.

The table lists this clonotype with a few counts. The CDR3, as DNA: TGTGCCATCAGTGATCCCGGGGAGCTGTTTTTT. It yields the protein CAISDPGELFF. The chain uses TRBV10-3 and TRBJ2-2; no reliable D call. This CDR3 spans 11 amino acids. Trimming pared 3 bases from V and 6 bases from J, leaving 2 bases between. Germline V gives CDR1 ENHRY, CDR2 SYGVKD.

This clonotype was observed a handful of times. The genes are TRBV19 and TRBJ2-2; possible D gene TRBD1, 6 bases. CDR1 and CDR2 from the germline V gene are LNHDA and SQIVND (reference sequence). V lost 5 bases and J 4 bases, leaving 11 bases between the germline ends. This CDR3 region has 14 residues. CDR3 in amino acids: CASSRGGLTGELFF. In DNA, the CDR3 is TGTGCCAGTAGTCGAGGGGGTCTCACCGGGGAGCTGTTTTTT.

This sequence joins TRBV12-3 or TRBV12-4 and TRBJ2-4; D ambiguous. Trimming took 1 base from V and 2 from J, leaving 9 bases between them. The CDR3 is 15 residues long. Written as DNA, the CDR3 is TGTGCCAGCAGTTTAGGGGCCGTATCCAAAAACATTCAGTACTTC. Amino acid sequence: CASSLGAVSKNIQYF.

The CDR3: CASSESPRGRNQPQHF. Written as DNA, the CDR3 is TGTGCCAGCAGCGAAAGCCCCAGGGGGCGCAATCAGCCCCAGCATTTT. The gene calls are TRBV12-3 or TRBV12-4 and TRBJ1-5; 8 positions match TRBD1. V lost 6 bases and J lost 2; bases outside the gene matches: 9. This CDR3 is built from 16 residues.

The rearrangement links TRBV2 to TRBJ2-2; 11 nucleotides align to TRBD2. The CDR3 is made up of 17 amino acids. V shed 2 bases and J 0 bases; nucleotides not matched to a gene: 2. Germline CDR1 is SNHLY and CDR2 is FYNNEI. The CDR3 region is CASSESSGRPNTGELFF. Written as DNA, the CDR3 is TGTGCCAGCAGTGAATCTAGCGGGAGGCCGAACACCGGGGAGCTGTTTTTT.

V is TRBV7-7 and J is TRBJ2-7; tentatively, D is TRBD2 (7 bases). Trimming cost V 2 bases and J 3 bases, with 14 bases left between them. Germline loops: CDR1 SSHAT, CDR2 FNYEAQ (reference sequence). The CDR3 length is 15 residues. In DNA, the CDR3 is TGTGCCAGCAGCTTACGGAGGGGGGAGGGCTACGAGCAGTACTTC. This codes for CASSLRRGEGYEQYF.

Only a few counts were recorded for this clonotype. This rearrangement joins TRBV6-2 or TRBV6-3 to TRBJ2-5; 8 nucleotides align to TRBD1. The trim removed 10 bases at V and 4 bases at J, leaving 11 bases unmatched. The CDR3 spans 14 residues. CDR1 and CDR2 from the germline V gene are MNHEY and SVGEGT. In DNA form, the CDR3 reads TGTGCCACCCGGGACCCAGGGGGCAGAGAGACCCAGTACTTC. Its protein product is CATRDPGGRETQYF.

V is TRBV18 and J is TRBJ2-5; 7 bases are shared with TRBD1. Germline V gene lookup returns CDR1 KGHSH and CDR2 LQKENI. The trim removed 3 bases at V and 5 bases at J, leaving 9 bases unmatched. The CDR3 sequence is 15 residues long. The CDR3: CASSPPGQRTETQYF. The DNA of the CDR3 is TGTGCCAGCTCACCTCCGGGACAGAGGACGGAGACCCAGTACTTC.

CDR3 protein: CASSQDVQGRLNEQFF. The CDR3, as DNA: TGCGCCAGCAGCCAAGATGTCCAGGGCCGGCTAAATGAGCAGTTCTTC. V and J are TRBV4-3 and TRBJ2-1, with D maybe TRBD1 (5 bases). The CDR3 spans 16 residues. The germline CDR1 and CDR2 sequences are LGHNA and YSLEER. V was trimmed by 0 bases and J by 7 bases, leaving 16 bases between them.

This clonotype has a handful of counts. The chain links TRBV5-1 to TRBJ2-1; possibly TRBD1 or TRBD2 for D (5 bases each). Germline V gives CDR1 SGHRS, CDR2 YFSETQ. The CDR3 is made up of 15 amino acids. The V gene lost 4 bases and the J gene lost 4 bases, with 15 bases spanning the gap. Written as DNA, the CDR3 is TGCGCCAGCAGCAACGGGGCATCGAATTACAATGAGCAGTTCTTC. It is translated as CASSNGASNYNEQFF.

This chain connects TRBV6-2 or TRBV6-3 to TRBJ2-1; D remains unclear. The CDR3 has 17 residues. The V and J ends lost 0 bases and 6 bases respectively, with 18 bases between them. Germline CDR1 is MNHEY and CDR2 is SVGEGT. This CDR3 reads CASSYSIYRLKPNEQFF. CDR3 nucleotide sequence: TGTGCCAGCAGTTACTCCATCTACCGTTTGAAACCCAATGAGCAGTTCTTC.

The sample holds a few counts of this clonotype. The chain uses TRBV27 and TRBJ2-7; possible D gene TRBD2, 6 bases. CDR1 and CDR2 from the germline V gene are MNHEY and SMNVEV (reference sequence). Between the trimmed V and J ends, which lost 0 bases and 7 bases, there was a span of 19 bases. CDR3 length: 16 residues. The CDR3 is CASSLSGSGRPWEQYF. The CDR3, as DNA: TGTGCCAGCAGTTTATCGGGAAGCGGGCGGCCGTGGGAGCAGTACTTC.

This chain uses TRBV5-1 with TRBJ2-7; D uncertain. Between the trimmed V and J ends, which lost 0 bases and 2 bases, there was a span of 9 bases. Per the germline V gene, CDR1 is SGHRS and CDR2 is YFSETQ. The CDR3 contains 14 residues. The CDR3 region has the DNA TGCGCCAGCAGCTTGGAATTAGTAGCCTACGAGCAGTACTTC. Its translation: CASSLELVAYEQYF.